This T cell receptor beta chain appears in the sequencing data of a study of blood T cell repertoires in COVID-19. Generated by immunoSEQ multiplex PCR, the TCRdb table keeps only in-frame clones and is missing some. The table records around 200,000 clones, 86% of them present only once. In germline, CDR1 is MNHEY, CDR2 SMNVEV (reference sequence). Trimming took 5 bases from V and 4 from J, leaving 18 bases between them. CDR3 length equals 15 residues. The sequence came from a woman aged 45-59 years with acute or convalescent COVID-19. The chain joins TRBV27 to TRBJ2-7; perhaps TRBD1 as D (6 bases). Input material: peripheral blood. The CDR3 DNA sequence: TGTGCCAGCAGTGCTACAGGGTTGGGCTCGTACGAGCAGTACTTC. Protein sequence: CASSATGLGSYEQYF.